A selection of T cell receptor beta chains follows, all from one sample in a study of T cell changes during pregnancy in multiple sclerosis. Libraries were prepared by immunoSEQ multiplex PCR; TCRdb keeps only in-frame clonotypes and omits some of them. Among about 36,000 clones, 93% were seen once, and the ten largest hold roughly 0.4%. Specimen: CD4+ T cells from peripheral blood mononuclear cells, collected in the first trimester of pregnancy. These receptors were collected from a female donor with multiple sclerosis, enrolled in a pregnancy study. CDR3s include the opening cysteine and the closing phenylalanine or tryptophan. Fields, in order: J gene, V gene, clone size, D gene, CDR3 length, CDR3 DNA, CDR3 protein. D genes are given only for firm matches. The size entry is marked missing in some rows and otherwise reads once, few, many or a size class.

J: TRBJ2-3
V: TRBV7-3
size: .
D: .
length: 13
DNA: TGTGCCAGCAGCTTAACGCCAGGTGATACGCAGTATTTT
CDR3: CASSLTPGDTQYF

J: TRBJ1-3
V: TRBV27
size: .
D: .
length: 18
DNA: TGTGCCAGCAGTTCCCCCTGGAGGCCTCACACCTCTGGAAACACCATATATTTT
CDR3: CASSSPWRPHTSGNTIYF

J: TRBJ1-1
V: TRBV19
size: once
D: .
length: 15
DNA: TGTGCCAGTAGTCCTGGGACTTTCCTCGGAACTGAAGCTTTCTTT
CDR3: CASSPGTFLGTEAFF

J: TRBJ1-2
V: TRBV5-1
size: .
D: TRBD1
length: 14
DNA: TGCGCCAGCAGCTTGGTTGACAGGGGGACAGGCTACACCTTC
CDR3: CASSLVDRGTGYTF

J: TRBJ2-3
V: TRBV7-9
size: .
D: .
length: 14
DNA: TGTGCCAGCAGCTCGGGACTTAAATCAGATACGCAGTATTTT
CDR3: CASSSGLKSDTQYF

J: TRBJ1-1
V: TRBV12-5
size: .
D: .
length: 12
DNA: TGTGCTAGTGGGCCGGGGATCACTGAAGCTTTCTTT
CDR3: CASGPGITEAFF

J: TRBJ2-1
V: TRBV9
size: .
D: .
length: 13
DNA: TGTGCCAGCAGCGTAGGCAGCTGGGGCGAGCAGTTCTTC
CDR3: CASSVGSWGEQFF

J: TRBJ2-2
V: TRBV9
size: .
D: TRBD2
length: 16
DNA: TGTGCCAGCAGCGTAGGGGGGACTAGGTACGCCGGGGAGCTGTTTTTT
CDR3: CASSVGGTRYAGELFF

J: TRBJ2-7
V: TRBV28
size: .
D: TRBD1
length: 15
DNA: TGTGCCAGCAGGTTCGGGGACAGGAGTAGAGGCGAGCAGTACTTC
CDR3: CASRFGDRSRGEQYF

J: TRBJ2-2
V: TRBV19
size: once
D: .
length: 12
DNA: TGTGCCAGTAGTATAGATCGGGGGGAGCTGTTTTTT
CDR3: CASSIDRGELFF

J: TRBJ1-2
V: TRBV19
size: .
D: TRBD1
length: 13
DNA: TGTGCCAGCAAACGGACAGGGGACTATGGCTACACCTTC
CDR3: CASKRTGDYGYTF

J: TRBJ1-1
V: TRBV28
size: .
D: .
length: 14
DNA: TGTGCCAGCAGTTTTGGGGGCGGGAACACTGAAGCTTTCTTT
CDR3: CASSFGGGNTEAFF

J: TRBJ2-7
V: TRBV19
size: .
D: .
length: 13
DNA: TGTGCCAGTAGTATCTCCTCGGGGTTCGGGCAGTACTTC
CDR3: CASSISSGFGQYF

J: TRBJ2-5
V: TRBV5-4
size: .
D: TRBD1
length: 15
DNA: TGTGCCAGCAGCTTGGGGGACAGGGGATCTGAGACCCAGTACTTC
CDR3: CASSLGDRGSETQYF

J: TRBJ1-2
V: TRBV4-3
size: .
D: TRBD1
length: 14
DNA: TGCGCCAGCAGCCAATTACAGGGGAACTATGGCTACACCTTC
CDR3: CASSQLQGNYGYTF

J: TRBJ1-1
V: TRBV12-5
size: few
D: .
length: 16
DNA: TGTGCTAGTGGTTTGCCCCGAGGGGGATGGGACACTGAAGCTTTCTTT
CDR3: CASGLPRGGWDTEAFF

J: TRBJ1-5
V: TRBV27
size: .
D: TRBD1
length: 18
DNA: TGTGCCAGCAGTCAGAGGACAGGGGGCTTTAGGGTTGGACAGCCCCAGCATTTT
CDR3: CASSQRTGGFRVGQPQHF

J: TRBJ1-6
V: TRBV12-5
size: .
D: .
length: 16
DNA: TGTGCTAGTGGTTTCTCCCAGGGCTCCTATAATTCACCCCTCCACTTT
CDR3: CASGFSQGSYNSPLHF

J: TRBJ1-2
V: TRBV5-5
size: .
D: .
length: 13
DNA: TGTGCCAGCAGCTCCTCGGGGGACTATGGCTACACCTTC
CDR3: CASSSSGDYGYTF

J: TRBJ2-1
V: TRBV2
size: .
D: TRBD2
length: 16
DNA: TGTGCCAGCAGGGGACTAGCGGGAGCGTCCTACAATGAGCAGTTCTTC
CDR3: CASRGLAGASYNEQFF

J: TRBJ1-4
V: TRBV19
size: .
D: .
length: 15
DNA: TGTGCCAGTAGTACTCAGGGTGCAACTAATGAAAAACTGTTTTTT
CDR3: CASSTQGATNEKLFF

J: TRBJ1-1
V: TRBV29-1
size: few
D: .
length: 12
DNA: TGCAGCGTTATGACTTCGAACACTGAAGCTTTCTTT
CDR3: CSVMTSNTEAFF

J: TRBJ2-7
V: TRBV7-2
size: .
D: .
length: 13
DNA: TGTGCCAGCAGCTTATCCAGGGTCTACGAGCAGTACTTC
CDR3: CASSLSRVYEQYF